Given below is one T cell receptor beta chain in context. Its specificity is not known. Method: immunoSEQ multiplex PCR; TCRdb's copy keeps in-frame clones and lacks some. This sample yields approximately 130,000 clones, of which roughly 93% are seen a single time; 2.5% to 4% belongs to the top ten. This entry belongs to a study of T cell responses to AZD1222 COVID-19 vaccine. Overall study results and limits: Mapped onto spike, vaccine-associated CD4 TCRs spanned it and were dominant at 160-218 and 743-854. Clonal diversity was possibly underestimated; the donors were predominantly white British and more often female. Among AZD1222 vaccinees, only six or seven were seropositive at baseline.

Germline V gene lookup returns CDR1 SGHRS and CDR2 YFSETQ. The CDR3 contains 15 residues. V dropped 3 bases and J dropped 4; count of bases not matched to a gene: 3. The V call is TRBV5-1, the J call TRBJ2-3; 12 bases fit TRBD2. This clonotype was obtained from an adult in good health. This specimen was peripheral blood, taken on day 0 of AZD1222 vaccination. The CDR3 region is CASSSTSGRADTQYF. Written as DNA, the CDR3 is TGCGCCAGCAGCTCGACTAGCGGGAGAGCAGATACGCAGTATTTT.